These 14 T cell receptor beta chains were sequenced from one sample in a study of blood T cell repertoires in COVID-19. Some clones are missing from TCRdb's copy, which holds only in-frame ones; the method was immunoSEQ multiplex PCR. Here the sample spans about 180,000 clones, roughly 82% being singletons. Material for sequencing was peripheral blood. The origin of the receptors is a woman in her 70s with acute or convalescent COVID-19.

This clone was seen just once. The chain links TRBV3-1 (or the pseudogene TRBV3-2) to TRBJ1-4; D not resolved. Germline CDR1 LGHDT, CDR2 YNNKEL (reference sequence). The CDR3 runs to 15 residues. V lost 0 bases and J lost 7, with 12 bases in between. The CDR3 nucleotides are TGTGCCAGCAGCCAAGACCCCGGGATGGCTGAAAAACTGTTTTTT. This gives the protein CASSQDPGMAEKLFF.

This sequence joins TRBV6-2 or TRBV6-3 and TRBJ1-1, with 8 bases matching TRBD1. Looked up from germline, CDR1 is MNHEY and CDR2 is SVGEGT. The CDR3 sequence is 12 residues long. The V segment lost 5 bases and the J segment 12 bases; nucleotides outside the gene matches: 8. CDR3 loop: CASSQVQGASFF. The DNA of the CDR3 is TGTGCCAGCAGTCAGGTTCAGGGGGCCTCTTTCTTT.

Only one count was recorded for this clone. The V and J genes are TRBV6-2 or TRBV6-3 and TRBJ2-6; tentatively, D is TRBD2 (6 bases). V was pared by 0 bases and J by 2 bases, with 11 bases between. Germline V CDR1 and CDR2: MNHEY, SVGEGT. CDR3 size: 17 residues. CDR3: CASSYSGGGAGANVLTF. Written as DNA, the CDR3 is TGTGCCAGCAGTTACTCGGGCGGAGGGGCTGGGGCCAACGTCCTGACTTTC.

The genes are TRBV24-1 and TRBJ2-3; 7 bases are shared with TRBD1. The CDR3 spans 16 residues. Germline V gene data show CDR1 as KGHDR and CDR2 as SFDVKD. With V trimmed by 4 bases and J by 2 bases, 8 bases remained unmatched. The CDR3 sequence is CATSDSTGRNTDTQYF. The CDR3 DNA reads as TGTGCCACCAGTGACTCGACAGGGCGAAACACAGATACGCAGTATTTT.

Only a few counts were recorded for this clone. This chain joins TRBV5-5 and TRBJ2-1; TRBD1 matches at 10 bases. Germline trimming cut 4 bases from V and 9 bases from J; bases unmatched to any gene: 7. The CDR3 covers 14 residues. Germline CDR1 is SGHKS and CDR2 is YYEKEE (reference sequence). The CDR3 DNA follows: TGTGCCAGCAGCCGGGACAGGGGTTTAGGTGAGCAGTTCTTC. It specifies CASSRDRGLGEQFF.

CDR3: CASIRGANTEAFF. In DNA, the CDR3 is TGTGCCAGCATCCGCGGGGCGAACACTGAAGCTTTCTTT. The gene calls are TRBV12-3 or TRBV12-4 and TRBJ1-1; D is possibly TRBD1 (5 bases). CDR3 length: 13 amino acids. Trimming removed 7 bases from V and 1 base from J, with 10 bases in between.

The J gene is TRBJ2-7, the V gene TRBV3-1 (or the pseudogene TRBV3-2), with 8 bases that match TRBD2. CDR1 and CDR2 from the germline V gene are LGHDT and YNNKEL (reference sequence). The CDR3 is 14 residues long. V lost 2 bases, J lost 1 base, and 1 base stayed unmatched. The CDR3 nucleotides read TGTGCCAGCAGCCAATTAGCGGGGTCCTACGAGCAGTACTTC. Translated: CASSQLAGSYEQYF.

This chain joins TRBV19 and TRBJ1-1; 9 bases align to TRBD1. This CDR3 has 16 amino acids. Germline V CDR1 and CDR2: LNHDA, SQIVND (reference sequence). J gave up 0 bases and V 5 bases, and 7 bases lay outside the gene matches. The CDR3 reads CASSLDRGILNTEAFF. In DNA form, the CDR3 reads TGTGCCAGTAGTTTGGACAGGGGAATCCTGAACACTGAAGCTTTCTTT.

The V and J genes are TRBV3-1 (or the pseudogene TRBV3-2) and TRBJ2-1; 8 bases are shared with TRBD2. Germline lookup yields CDR1 LGHDT and CDR2 YNNKEL (reference sequence). The CDR3 length is 14 residues. V shed 8 bases and J 12 bases; nucleotides not matched to a gene: 15. The CDR3 bases are TGTGCCAGCCCCATCGGCGGGAGGCCCTTCGGGCAGTTCTTC. Translation: CASPIGGRPFGQFF.

CDR3 protein: CASSFRVREQFF. The DNA of the CDR3 is TGTGCCAGCAGTTTCAGGGTCCGTGAGCAGTTCTTC. The chain links TRBV28 to TRBJ2-1; TRBD1 is a possible D gene (5 bases). Germline values: CDR1 MDHEN, CDR2 SYDVKM. The CDR3 is 12 amino acids. V lost 3 bases, J lost 9 bases, and 9 bases lay in between.

This chain links TRBV6-5 with TRBJ2-1; 9 bases fit TRBD2. This CDR3 spans 14 amino acids. Trimming at V came to 7 bases and at J to 6 bases, leaving 7 bases not matched to a gene. Germline V gives CDR1 MNHEY, CDR2 SVGAGI. The CDR3, as DNA: TGTGCCAGCATAAAGAGCGGGGGGTCCAATGAGCAGTTCTTC. This encodes CASIKSGGSNEQFF.

This chain links TRBV29-1 with TRBJ1-1; no firm D call. CDR3 length: 11 amino acids. The germline V and J ends were trimmed by 4 bases and 7 bases, with 10 bases remaining between them. Germline V CDR1 and CDR2: SQVTM, ANQGSEA. The CDR3 coding sequence is TGCAGCGTTGTAGCGGCAGTTGAAGCTTTCTTT. Translated: CSVVAAVEAFF. The variable domain in full, completed from reference TRBV29-1 and TRBJ1-1, reads SAVISQKPSRDICQRGTSLTIQCQVDSQVTMMFWYRQQPGQSLTLIATANQGSEATYESGFVIDKFPISRPNLTFSTLTVSNMSPEDSSIYLCSVVAAVEAFFGQGTRLTVV.

The chain couples TRBV14 to TRBJ1-6, with 7 bases that match TRBD1. J gave up 0 bases and V 0 bases, and 2 bases lay outside the gene matches. The CDR3 consists of 17 residues. CDR1 is SGHDN, CDR2 FVKESK, per germline. The CDR3 DNA is TGTGCCAGCAGCCAAGAACCAGGGGGCTCCTATAATTCACCCCTCCACTTT. Its translation: CASSQEPGGSYNSPLHF.

J is TRBJ1-1 and V is TRBV5-5; 8 nucleotides match TRBD1. This CDR3 has 15 residues. CDR1 is SGHKS and CDR2 is YYEKEE in the germline V gene (reference sequence). V lost 4 bases and J lost 6; bases outside the gene matches: 11. CDR3 nucleotides: TGTGCCAGCAGCGTCACGGACAGGGAGTGGGCTGAAGCTTTCTTT. This encodes CASSVTDREWAEAFF.